Sequencing of this TCR beta chain was carried out in a study of PD-1 blockade in classical Hodgkin lymphoma. Sequencing was performed with immunoSEQ multiplex PCR; in TCRdb, only in-frame clones are kept and a portion is missing. The sample lists 4,000 to 4,500 clones; around 78% were seen once. Germline V gives CDR1 MNHEY, CDR2 SMNVEV (reference sequence). V was cut by 3 bases and J by 8 bases, with 8 bases left in between. The CDR3 covers 13 residues. All patients experienced relapse after autologous stem cell transplantation, and brentuximab vedotin exposure was variable. Investigators isolated CD4+ T cells from thawed PBMCs through magnetic negative selection. Relapsed/refractory classical Hodgkin lymphoma patients had complete, partial or progressive responses.

Sample: CD4+ T cells from blood, taken at baseline. The chain uses TRBV27 and TRBJ1-6; tentative D call: TRBD1 (5 bases). The sequence was collected from a human donor with classical Hodgkin lymphoma. CDR3: CASSFGGDSPLHF. The CDR3 DNA follows: TGTGCCAGCAGTTTTGGGGGTGATTCACCCCTCCACTTT.